Following are 3 T cell receptor beta chains from one sample sequenced in a study of T cell responses to AZD1222 COVID-19 vaccine. The data were produced by immunoSEQ multiplex PCR, yet TCRdb's version contains in-frame clones alone and is incomplete. The table has about 110,000 clones, about 86% seen once. The source material was peripheral blood, sampled on day 0 of AZD1222 vaccination. Receptor source: an adult in good health.

The chain combines TRBV10-3 with TRBJ1-3; unclear D gene. CDR1 is ENHRY and CDR2 is SYGVKD in the germline V gene. The V end lost 0 bases, the J end lost 4 bases, and 13 bases lay between the germline ends. There are 16 residues in the CDR3. CDR3 amino acids: CAISESKGSTGNTIYF. CDR3 nucleotide sequence: TGTGCCATCAGTGAGTCTAAAGGGAGTACCGGAAACACCATATATTTT.

The chain joins TRBV9 to TRBJ1-3, with 7 bases fitting TRBD1. The J segment lost 0 bases and the V segment lost 0 bases, leaving 6 bases of the junction unmatched. This CDR3 has 17 residues. Germline V gives CDR1 SGDLS, CDR2 YYNGEE. In DNA, the CDR3 is TGTGCCAGCAGCGTAGGGTTGGACAGGTTCTCTGGAAACACCATATATTTT. Protein: CASSVGLDRFSGNTIYF.

V gene TRBV7-9 combines with J gene TRBJ2-4, with a tentative D call TRBD1 (6 bases). Trimming left V 4 bases short and J 0 bases short, with 13 bases between. The CDR3 spans 16 residues. CDR1 SEHNR and CDR2 FQNEAQ come from the germline V gene (reference sequence). The CDR3 here is CASSWGQALAKNIQYF. DNA for the CDR3: TGTGCCAGCAGCTGGGGGCAAGCTCTAGCCAAAAACATTCAGTACTTC.